This T cell receptor beta chain was sequenced in a study of T cells in Graves' hyperthyroidism and ophthalmopathy. Turning to this clonotype: The antigen is not known.

Template material for amplifying TCR beta CDR3 regions consisted of RNA transcripts. RT-PCR in the first round (using the HTBI primer set) targeted the TCR CDR3. TCRdb called the multiplex PCR reads again in MiXCR, with one record for every CDR3 protein. The data contain about 270,000 distinct CDR3 sequences, roughly 22% of them singletons. Study-wide points: Blood shared most expanded thyroid clonotypes above 0.001.

This CDR3 has 15 amino acids. Germline values: CDR1 LGHNA, CDR2 YNFKEQ. V was pared by 1 base and J by 0 bases, with 6 bases between. Material: blood. This chain connects TRBV4-2 to TRBJ2-2; D perhaps matches TRBD1 (5 bases). The source is a young man with Graves' ophthalmopathy. In DNA form, the CDR3 reads TGTGCCAGCAGCCAAGGACAGTCGAACACCGGGGAGCTGTTTTTT. Protein product: CASSQGQSNTGELFF.